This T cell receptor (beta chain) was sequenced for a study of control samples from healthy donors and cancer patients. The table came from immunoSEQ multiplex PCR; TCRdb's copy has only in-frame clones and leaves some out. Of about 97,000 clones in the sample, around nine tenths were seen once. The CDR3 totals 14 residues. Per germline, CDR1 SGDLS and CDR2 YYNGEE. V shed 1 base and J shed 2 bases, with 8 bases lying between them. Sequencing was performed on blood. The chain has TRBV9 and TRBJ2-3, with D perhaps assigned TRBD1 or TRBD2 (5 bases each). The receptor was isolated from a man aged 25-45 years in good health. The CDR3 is CASSVIGTTDTQYF. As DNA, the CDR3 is TGTGCCAGCAGCGTAATTGGGACCACAGATACGCAGTATTTT.